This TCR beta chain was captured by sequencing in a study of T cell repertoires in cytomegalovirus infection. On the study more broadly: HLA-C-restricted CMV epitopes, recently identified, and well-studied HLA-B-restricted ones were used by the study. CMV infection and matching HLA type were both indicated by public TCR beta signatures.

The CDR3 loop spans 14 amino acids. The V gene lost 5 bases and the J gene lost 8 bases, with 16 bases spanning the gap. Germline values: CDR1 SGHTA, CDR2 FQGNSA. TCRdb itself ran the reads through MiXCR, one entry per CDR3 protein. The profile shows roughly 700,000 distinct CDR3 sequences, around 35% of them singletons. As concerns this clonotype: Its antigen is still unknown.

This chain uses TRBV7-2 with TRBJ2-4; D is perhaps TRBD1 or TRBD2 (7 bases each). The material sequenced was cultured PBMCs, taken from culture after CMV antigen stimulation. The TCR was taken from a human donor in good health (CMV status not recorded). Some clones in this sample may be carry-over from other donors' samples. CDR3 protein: CASSPRGGAYIQYF. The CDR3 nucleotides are TGTGCCAGCAGCCCCAGGGGGGGGGCGTACATTCAGTACTTC.